Listed here are 27 T cell receptor beta chains from one sample, sequenced in a study of T cells after yellow fever vaccination. Using its own MiXCR run on the 5' RACE reads, TCRdb lists one record per CDR3 protein. This sample has approximately 120,000 distinct CDR3 sequences, with approximately 16% found just once. Sequencing used CD8+ T cells sorted from PBMCs, obtained 5 days after the yellow fever booster vaccination. The receptors stem from a man aged 18-30 years who received the YFV17D yellow fever vaccine.

This clonotype has a count of ten or more. This rearrangement joins TRBV4-3 to TRBJ2-3; 8 nucleotides match TRBD1. Germline V gene lookup returns CDR1 LGHNA and CDR2 YSLEER. This CDR3 is built from 16 residues. J lost 4 bases, V lost 0 bases, and 6 bases had no gene match. CDR3: CASSQDLGQGSDTQYF. The CDR3 DNA sequence: TGCGCCAGCAGCCAAGATCTAGGACAGGGATCAGATACGCAGTATTTT.

The chain employs TRBV15 and TRBJ2-7, with a weak D call TRBD1 (6 bases). The CDR3 has 14 amino acids. The V gene's germline CDR1 is LNHNV and CDR2 YYDKDF (reference sequence). Trimming pared 1 base from V and 2 bases from J, leaving 9 bases between. As DNA, the CDR3 is TGTGCCACCAGCAGAGGTACAGGGCCCTACGAGCAGTACGTC. Translated, it gives CATSRGTGPYEQYV.

The chain carries TRBV6-5 and TRBJ1-1; D is possibly TRBD1 (5 bases). Per germline, CDR1 MNHEY and CDR2 SVGAGI. The CDR3 is 14 amino acids. V lost 6 bases, J lost 4 bases, and 15 bases lay in between. For the CDR3, the DNA is TGTGCCAGCAGCGCGACTAACGGGGGCACTGAAGCTTTCTTT. Translation gives CASSATNGGTEAFF.

This clonotype was seen only a few times. V and J are TRBV6-2 or TRBV6-3 and TRBJ2-2; D is ambiguous. This CDR3 region has 13 residues. Germline V lookup: CDR1 MNHEY, CDR2 SVGEGT. V was cut by 2 bases and J by 5 bases, with 6 bases left in between. The CDR3: CASSYGWTGELFF. CDR3 DNA: TGTGCCAGCAGTTACGGGTGGACCGGGGAGCTGTTTTTT.

This clonotype was recorded at least ten times. The chain carries TRBV4-1 and TRBJ1-2; 9 nucleotides align to TRBD1. This CDR3 has 12 residues. Germline V gene lookup returns CDR1 MGHRA and CDR2 YSYEKL. V shed 7 bases, J shed 8 bases, and the junction held 5 bases outside the gene matches. The CDR3 is CASKTGGQGYTF. CDR3 nucleotide sequence: TGCGCCAGCAAGACAGGGGGACAAGGCTACACCTTC.

The chain links TRBV7-6 to TRBJ2-3; 8 nucleotides line up with TRBD1. The CDR3 spans 16 residues. Trimming cost V 3 bases and J 3 bases; bases outside gene matches: 8. Germline lookup yields CDR1 SGHVS and CDR2 FNYEAQ. In nucleotides, the CDR3 is TGTGCCAGCAGCTTCGGACAGGGAGGAATTACAGATACGCAGTATTTT. It is translated as CASSFGQGGITDTQYF.

CDR3 region: CASGPQGTGNEQFF. As DNA, the CDR3 is TGTGCTAGTGGTCCCCAAGGGACAGGGAATGAGCAGTTCTTC. This rearrangement joins TRBV12-5 to TRBJ2-1; TRBD1 aligns across 9 bases. From germline, CDR1 is LGHNT and CDR2 FRNRAP. The CDR3 totals 14 residues. With 5 bases clipped from V and 7 bases from J, the junction kept 6 bases outside the gene matches.

This chain uses TRBV5-1 with TRBJ1-1, with 9 bases identical to TRBD1. The V gene's germline CDR1 is SGHRS and CDR2 YFSETQ. CDR3 length: 19 amino acids. Trimming removed 1 base from V and 3 bases from J; junction bases left unmatched: 16. CDR3 residues: CASSLYQGQGPTGDTEAFF. Here the CDR3 DNA reads TGCGCCAGCAGCTTGTACCAGGGACAGGGCCCGACCGGGGACACTGAAGCTTTCTTT.

The gene calls are TRBV5-4 and TRBJ2-2, with D possibly matching TRBD2 (6 bases). The V end lost 2 bases, the J end lost 6 bases, and 11 bases lay between the germline ends. Germline CDR1 SGHNT, CDR2 YYREEE (reference sequence). This CDR3 contains 14 residues. The CDR3 DNA reads as TGTGCCAGCAGCTTCTTGGGAGGAGCCGGGGAGCTGTTTTTT. This gives the protein CASSFLGGAGELFF.

This clonotype was seen more than once but under ten times. This chain joins TRBV4-1 and TRBJ2-2; 13 bases fit TRBD2. With V trimmed by 5 bases and J by 6 bases, 3 bases remained unmatched. The CDR3 spans 15 residues. The germline V gene encodes CDR1 MGHRA and CDR2 YSYEKL. CDR3 amino acids: CASSGTSGGAGELFF. The DNA for the CDR3 is TGCGCCAGCAGCGGAACTAGCGGGGGGGCCGGGGAGCTGTTTTTT.

This clonotype has more than one count but fewer than ten. The rearrangement joins TRBV20-1 to TRBJ2-7, with 9 bases fitting TRBD1. The V gene end was trimmed by 6 bases and the J gene end by 3 bases; junction bases not matched to a gene: 6. CDR3 length: 13 residues. The V gene's germline CDR1 is DFQATT and CDR2 SNEGSKA (reference sequence). CDR3 residues: CSARPGQGYEQYF. As DNA, the CDR3 is TGCAGTGCGAGACCGGGACAGGGCTACGAGCAGTACTTC.

J is TRBJ2-1 and V is TRBV10-2, with 8 bases identical to TRBD2. This CDR3 has 14 amino acids. CDR1 is WSHSY and CDR2 is SAAADI in the germline V gene. J lost 8 bases, V lost 11 bases, and 14 bases had no gene match. The DNA for the CDR3 is TGCGCCTCAGCAGTAGTTCGGGGGGGGGATGAGCAGTTCTTC. This sequence encodes CASAVVRGGDEQFF.

The table lists this clonotype with a few counts. This chain connects TRBV15 to TRBJ2-5, with 11 bases aligning to TRBD2. The V gene's germline CDR1 is LNHNV and CDR2 YYDKDF (reference sequence). The CDR3 contains 15 residues. CDR3 DNA: TGTGTCGCCAGCGATAGCGGGGGGGCCGGGGAGACCCAGTACTTC. Its protein product is CVASDSGGAGETQYF. Full variable domain (missing parts from reference TRBV15 and TRBJ2-5): DAMVIQNPRYQVTQFGKPVTLSCSQTLNHNVMYWYQQKSSQAPKLLFHYYDKDFNNEADTPDNFQSRRPNTSFCFLDIRSPGLGDTAMYLCVASDSGGAGETQYFGPGTRLLVL.

This clonotype was seen ten or more times. This sequence joins TRBV28 and TRBJ2-6; 9 bases line up with TRBD1. Germline values: CDR1 MDHEN, CDR2 SYDVKM. The CDR3 runs 18 residues. V was clipped by 4 bases and J by 0 bases; unmatched bases: 7. CDR3 sequence: CASSYGQGTLSGANVLTF. CDR3 nucleotide sequence: TGTGCCAGCAGTTACGGACAGGGGACCCTCTCTGGGGCCAACGTCCTGACTTTC.

The rearrangement uses TRBV27 and TRBJ2-2, with TRBD2 matching 7 bases. CDR3 length: 14 amino acids. Looked up from germline, CDR1 is MNHEY and CDR2 is SMNVEV (reference sequence). Trimming removed 5 bases from V and 2 bases from J; junction bases left unmatched: 2. The CDR3 DNA reads as TGTGCCAGCAGTCCGGGACTAAACACCGGGGAGCTGTTTTTT. Protein: CASSPGLNTGELFF.

The table lists this clonotype with a few counts. The V gene is TRBV6-5, the J gene TRBJ2-5, with 9 bases that match TRBD1. The germline gives CDR1 MNHEY, CDR2 SVGAGI. The CDR3 loop spans 15 amino acids. V lost 6 bases, J lost 5 bases, and 10 bases stayed unmatched. CDR3 sequence (DNA): TGTGCCAGCAGCAAGCCGACAGGGGGATGGGAGACCCAGTACTTC. As protein: CASSKPTGGWETQYF.

This chain joins TRBV7-9 and TRBJ1-2, with a weak D call TRBD1 (5 bases). V was shortened by 1 base and J by 2 bases, with 11 bases between the two germline ends. Germline values: CDR1 SEHNR, CDR2 FQNEAQ (reference sequence). This CDR3 has 15 amino acids. The CDR3 DNA is TGTGCCAGCAGCTTAGAGGGACTGCAGAACTATGGCTACACCTTC. This gives the protein CASSLEGLQNYGYTF. Full variable domain (remainder filled in from reference TRBV7-9 and TRBJ1-2): DTGVSQNPRHKITKRGQNVTFRCDPISEHNRLYWYRQTLGQGPEFLTYFQNEAQLEKSRLLSDRFSAERPKGSFSTLEIQRTEQGDSAMYLCASSLEGLQNYGYTFGSGTRLTVV.

There are a few counts of this clonotype. The J gene is TRBJ1-1, the V gene TRBV7-9; the D is unclear. The V gene lost 2 bases and the J gene lost 1 base, with 11 bases spanning the gap. This CDR3 is 15 amino acids long. CDR1 is SEHNR and CDR2 is FQNEAQ in the germline V gene (reference sequence). The CDR3 spells CASSLIVRANTEAFF. CDR3 bases: TGTGCCAGCAGCTTAATTGTTAGGGCGAACACTGAAGCTTTCTTT.

This chain uses TRBV3-1 with TRBJ1-4, with 9 bases lining up with TRBD1. This CDR3 has 15 residues. CDR1 and CDR2 (germline): LGHDT, YNNKEL (reference sequence). V gave up 4 bases and J gave up 7 bases; unmatched junction bases: 7. This CDR3 is CASSPWTGEGEKLFF. The CDR3 DNA is TGTGCCAGCAGCCCTTGGACAGGGGAAGGTGAAAAACTGTTTTTT.

The chain carries TRBV6-4 and TRBJ2-6, with D perhaps assigned TRBD1 or TRBD2 (7 bases each). Germline V gene lookup returns CDR1 MRHNA and CDR2 SNTAGT. The ends were cut back, 11 bases at V and 0 bases at J, with 23 bases in the middle. The CDR3 contains 18 residues. Written as DNA, the CDR3 is TGTGCCGTACTTGGGAGGGACAGAACCATCTCTGGGGCCAACGTCCTGACTTTC. It encodes CAVLGRDRTISGANVLTF.

This clonotype was observed a few times. The chain employs TRBV28 and TRBJ2-1; possible D gene TRBD2, 5 bases. Germline values: CDR1 MDHEN, CDR2 SYDVKM. V was trimmed by 5 bases and J by 9 bases, leaving 8 bases between them. This CDR3 is built from 11 residues. As DNA, the CDR3 is TGTGCCAGCAGTCGGGAAGGTGAGCAGTTCTTC. Translation: CASSREGEQFF.

This clonotype appeared a few times. This chain uses TRBV20-1 with TRBJ1-1, with TRBD1 as a possible D gene (5 bases). Trimming cost V 3 bases and J 4 bases, with 9 bases left between them. In germline, CDR1 is DFQATT, CDR2 SNEGSKA (reference sequence). The CDR3 sequence is 12 residues long. The CDR3 reads CSASKGTTEAFF. CDR3 sequence (DNA): TGCAGTGCTAGTAAGGGGACCACTGAAGCTTTCTTT.

A few counts support this clonotype. The V call is TRBV7-7, the J call TRBJ2-7; possibly TRBD2 for D (5 bases). Germline V gives CDR1 SSHAT, CDR2 FNYEAQ (reference sequence). The CDR3 has 13 residues. V dropped 1 base and J dropped 3 bases, with 7 bases sitting between them. In nucleotides, the CDR3 is TGTGCCAGCAGCTTAGTGGCGGGCTACGAGCAGTACTTC. Protein product: CASSLVAGYEQYF.

The table lists this clonotype with a few counts. The chain has TRBV4-1 and TRBJ2-3; D is unclear. V lost 2 bases and J lost 3, with 6 bases in between. The CDR3 consists of 13 residues. CDR1 is MGHRA, CDR2 YSYEKL, per germline. This CDR3 is CASSQMGTDTQYF. The CDR3 nucleotides read TGCGCCAGCAGCCAAATGGGGACAGATACGCAGTATTTT.

This clonotype was seen a few times. The chain combines TRBV9 with TRBJ2-1, with D unresolved. CDR3 size: 16 residues. With 0 bases removed from V and 1 base from J, the gap between germline ends came to 11 bases. The germline V gene has CDR1 SGDLS and CDR2 YYNGEE. The CDR3: CASSVEEGKSYNEQFF. CDR3 coding DNA: TGTGCCAGCAGCGTAGAAGAAGGCAAATCCTACAATGAGCAGTTCTTC.

The chain carries TRBV7-3 and TRBJ2-1; TRBD2 matches at 10 bases. Germline CDR1 SGHTA, CDR2 FQGTGA. V lost 2 bases and J lost 2; bases outside the gene matches: 12. The CDR3 runs 19 residues. The CDR3 region is CASSLDSPTSGPPYNEQFF. Written as DNA, the CDR3 is TGTGCCAGCAGCTTAGACAGCCCGACTAGCGGGCCTCCCTACAATGAGCAGTTCTTC.

This clonotype was found a few times. The chain recombines TRBV9 with TRBJ2-5; 7 nucleotides agree with TRBD2. CDR3 length: 13 amino acids. Germline lookup yields CDR1 SGDLS and CDR2 YYNGEE. V trimming: 4 bases; J trimming: 2 bases; junction bases outside the gene matches: 2. CDR3 nucleotides: TGTGCCAGCAGCTGGGGGGGTCAAGAGACCCAGTACTTC. This codes for CASSWGGQETQYF.